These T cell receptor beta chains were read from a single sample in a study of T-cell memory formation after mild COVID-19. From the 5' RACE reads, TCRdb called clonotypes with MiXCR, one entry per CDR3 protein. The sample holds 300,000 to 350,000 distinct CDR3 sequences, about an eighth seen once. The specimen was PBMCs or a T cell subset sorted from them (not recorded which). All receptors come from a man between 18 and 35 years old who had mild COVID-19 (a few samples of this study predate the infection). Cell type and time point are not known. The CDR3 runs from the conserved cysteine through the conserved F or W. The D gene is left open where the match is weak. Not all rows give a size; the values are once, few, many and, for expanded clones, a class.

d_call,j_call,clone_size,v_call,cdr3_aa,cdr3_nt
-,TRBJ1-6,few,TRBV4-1,CASSQGTGPPLHF,TGCGCCAGCAGCCAAGGAACAGGGCCACCCCTCCACTTT
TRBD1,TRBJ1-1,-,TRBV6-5,CASSYTTGGTEAFF,TGTGCCAGCAGTTACACCACAGGGGGCACTGAAGCTTTCTTT
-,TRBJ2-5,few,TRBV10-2,CASSESRRAVGRETQYF,TGCGCCAGCAGTGAGTCGAGGAGGGCGGTGGGCCGGGAGACCCAGTACTTC
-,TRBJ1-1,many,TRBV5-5,CASSLVWPPGAFF,TGTGCCAGCAGCTTGGTCTGGCCACCAGGAGCTTTCTTT
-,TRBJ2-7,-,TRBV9,CASSARDHYNGYEQYF,TGTGCCAGCAGCGCCCGAGACCATTACAACGGCTACGAGCAGTACTTC
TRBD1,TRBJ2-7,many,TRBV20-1,CSARTGTGAYEQYF,TGCAGTGCTAGAACCGGGACAGGGGCCTACGAGCAGTACTTC
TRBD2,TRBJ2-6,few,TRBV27,CASSLMTSVSGANVLTF,TGTGCCAGCAGTTTAATGACTAGCGTCTCTGGGGCCAACGTCCTGACTTTC
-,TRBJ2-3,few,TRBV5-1,CASSLVTPRGTDTQYF,TGCGCCAGCAGCTTGGTAACTCCGCGGGGAACAGATACGCAGTATTTT
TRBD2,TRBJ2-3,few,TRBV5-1,CASTPTPGGADTQYF,TGCGCCAGCACCCCAACGCCGGGGGGTGCAGATACGCAGTATTTT
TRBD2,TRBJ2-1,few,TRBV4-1,CASSQDQRGDNEQFF,TGCGCCAGCAGCCAAGATCAGCGGGGGGACAATGAGCAGTTCTTC
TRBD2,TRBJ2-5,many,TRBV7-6,CASSLMAGGTLQETQYF,TGTGCCAGCAGCTTAATGGCGGGGGGGACCCTACAAGAGACCCAGTACTTC
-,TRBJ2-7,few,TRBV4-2,CASSQDPGDEQYF,TGTGCCAGCAGCCAAGATCCGGGGGACGAGCAGTACTTC
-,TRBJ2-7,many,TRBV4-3,CASSQDRFYEQYF,TGCGCCAGCAGCCAAGACAGGTTCTACGAGCAGTACTTC
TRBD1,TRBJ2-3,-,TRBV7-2,CASSSGTGISTDTQYF,TGTGCCAGCAGCTCCGGGACAGGGATTAGCACAGATACGCAGTATTTT
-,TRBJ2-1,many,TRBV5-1,CASSLGVGSSYNEQFF,TGCGCCAGCAGCCTGGGGGTGGGGTCCTCCTACAATGAGCAGTTCTTC
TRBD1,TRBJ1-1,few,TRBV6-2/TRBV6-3,CASSYRGDNTEAFF,TGTGCCAGCAGCTACAGGGGGGATAACACTGAAGCTTTCTTT
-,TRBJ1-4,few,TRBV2,CASSDPAEKLFF,TGTGCCAGCAGTGACCCGGCCGAGAAACTGTTTTTT
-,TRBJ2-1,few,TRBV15,CATSRARGRSQFF,TGTGCCACCAGCAGGGCCCGGGGGCGCTCGCAGTTCTTC
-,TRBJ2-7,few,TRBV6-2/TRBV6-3,CASSRLLNYEQYF,TGTGCCAGCAGTCGACTCCTAAACTACGAGCAGTACTTC
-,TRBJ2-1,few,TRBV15,CATSRAGGAYNEQFF,TGTGCCACCAGCAGAGCCGGGGGTGCCTACAATGAGCAGTTCTTC
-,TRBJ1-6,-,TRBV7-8,CASSRFSPLHF,TGTGCCAGCAGCAGATTTTCACCCCTCCACTTT
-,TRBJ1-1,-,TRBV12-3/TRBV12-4,CASTVGGNTEAFF,TGTGCCAGCACCGTGGGGGGAAACACTGAAGCTTTCTTT
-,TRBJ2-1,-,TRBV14,CASSHPGGPGGDNEQFF,TGTGCCAGCAGCCATCCTGGGGGGCCAGGGGGGGACAATGAGCAGTTCTTC
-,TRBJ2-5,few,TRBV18,CASSLLGSPTGETQYF,TGTGCCAGCTCACTCCTCGGCAGTCCCACAGGAGAGACCCAGTACTTC
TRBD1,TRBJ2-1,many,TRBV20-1,CSASTPGTGSHHEQFF,TGCAGTGCTAGCACTCCCGGGACAGGCTCGCATCATGAGCAGTTCTTC
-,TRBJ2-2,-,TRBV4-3,CASSQDFTGETGELFF,TGCGCCAGCAGCCAAGATTTTACGGGCGAGACCGGGGAGCTGTTTTTT
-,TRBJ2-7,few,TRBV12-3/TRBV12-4,CASSGGGQSIPYEQYF,TGTGCCAGCAGTGGGGGGGGACAGTCTATACCCTACGAGCAGTACTTC
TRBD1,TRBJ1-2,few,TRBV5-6,CASSASGTGYGYTF,TGTGCCAGCAGCGCATCCGGGACAGGGTATGGCTACACCTTC
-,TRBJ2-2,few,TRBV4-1,CASSIDSYTGELFF,TGCGCCAGCAGTATCGATTCCTACACCGGGGAGCTGTTTTTT
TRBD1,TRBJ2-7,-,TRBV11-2,CASSVWTGYEQYF,TGTGCCAGCAGCGTATGGACAGGGTACGAGCAGTACTTC
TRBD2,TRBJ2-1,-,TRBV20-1,CSASTGALGGGSYNEQFF,TGCAGTGCTAGTACCGGGGCCCTCGGGGGAGGGTCCTACAATGAGCAGTTCTTC
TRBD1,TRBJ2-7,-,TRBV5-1,CASSMGTGAYEQYF,TGCGCCAGCAGCATGGGGACAGGGGCCTACGAGCAGTACTTC
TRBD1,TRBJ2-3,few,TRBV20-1,CSARGQGPDTQYF,TGCAGTGCTAGGGGACAGGGGCCAGATACGCAGTATTTT
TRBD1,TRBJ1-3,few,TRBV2,CASSAGTGIGNTIYF,TGTGCCAGCAGTGCCGGGACAGGGATTGGAAACACCATATATTTT
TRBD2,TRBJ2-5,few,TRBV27,CASRIAGARETQYF,TGTGCCAGCAGAATAGCGGGGGCCCGGGAGACCCAGTACTTC
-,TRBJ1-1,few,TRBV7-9,CASSFNLEVNTEAFF,TGTGCCAGCAGCTTCAACCTAGAGGTGAACACTGAAGCTTTCTTT
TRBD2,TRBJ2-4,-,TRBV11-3,CASSPGTSDSIQYF,TGTGCCAGCAGTCCGGGGACTAGCGATAGCATTCAGTACTTC
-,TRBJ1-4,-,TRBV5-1,CASSLVAAANEKLFF,TGCGCCAGCAGCTTGGTGGCAGCCGCTAATGAAAAACTGTTTTTT
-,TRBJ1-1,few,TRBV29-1,CSVVGGDWAEAFF,TGCAGCGTTGTTGGGGGGGATTGGGCTGAAGCTTTCTTT
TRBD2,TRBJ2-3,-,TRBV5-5,CASSLGIAGSSTDTQYF,TGTGCCAGCAGCTTGGGTATAGCGGGTTCTAGCACAGATACGCAGTATTTT
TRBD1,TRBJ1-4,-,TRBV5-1,CASSLGGGQEKLFF,TGCGCCAGCAGCTTGGGAGGGGGCCAGGAAAAACTGTTTTTT
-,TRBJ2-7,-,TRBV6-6,CASSYDVHEQYF,TGTGCCAGCAGTTACGACGTACACGAGCAGTACTTC
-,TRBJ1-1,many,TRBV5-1,CASSLEGGNTEAFF,TGCGCCAGCAGCTTGGAGGGGGGGAACACTGAAGCTTTCTTT